This is a list of T cell receptor beta chains from one sample in a study of Graves' ophthalmopathy and Graves' hyperthyroidism. TCRdb reprocessed the multiplex PCR reads with MiXCR, giving one entry per CDR3 protein. Here the sample spans hundreds of thousands of distinct CDR3 sequences, about 20% being singletons. The sample consisted of peripheral blood. The receptors derive from a woman aged 18-35 years with stable Graves' hyperthyroidism. Some clones in this sample may be carry-over from other donors' samples. CDR3s include the opening cysteine and the closing phenylalanine or tryptophan. The D gene is left open where the match is weak. Clone sizes are given selectively: once, few, many, or a class where the clone is expanded.

clone_size: many
v_call: TRBV20-1
cdr3_length: 15
j_call: TRBJ2-5
d_call: TRBD2
cdr3_aa: CSAIPAGGGGETQYF
cdr3_nt: TGCAGTGCCATCCCAGCGGGGGGGGGAGGTGAGACCCAGTACTTC

clone_size: few
v_call: TRBV9
cdr3_length: 14
j_call: TRBJ1-1
d_call: NA
cdr3_aa: CASSASGSDTEAFF
cdr3_nt: TGTGCCAGCAGCGCCTCGGGGAGCGACACTGAAGCTTTCTTT

clone_size: few
v_call: TRBV25-1
cdr3_length: 14
j_call: TRBJ1-2
d_call: NA
cdr3_aa: CASSKDSSSYGYTF
cdr3_nt: TGTGCCAGCAGTAAAGACAGTTCCTCCTATGGCTACACCTTC

clone_size: many
v_call: TRBV3-1
cdr3_length: 14
j_call: TRBJ2-4
d_call: NA
cdr3_aa: CASSQDPGANIQYF
cdr3_nt: TGTGCCAGCAGCCAAGATCCTGGGGCAAACATTCAGTACTTC

clone_size: NA
v_call: TRBV29-1
cdr3_length: 13
j_call: TRBJ1-1
d_call: NA
cdr3_aa: CSVEDGSTREAFF
cdr3_nt: TGCAGCGTTGAAGACGGCTCCACTCGTGAAGCTTTCTTT

clone_size: NA
v_call: TRBV6-2/TRBV6-3
cdr3_length: 15
j_call: TRBJ2-7
d_call: NA
cdr3_aa: CASSTPPEGIHEQYF
cdr3_nt: TGTGCCAGCAGTACCCCTCCGGAGGGGATCCACGAGCAGTACTTC

clone_size: many
v_call: TRBV12-3/TRBV12-4
cdr3_length: 15
j_call: TRBJ1-5
d_call: NA
cdr3_aa: CASSSGQGWGQPQHF
cdr3_nt: TGTGCCAGCAGCTCAGGGCAGGGTTGGGGTCAGCCCCAGCATTTT

clone_size: few
v_call: TRBV24-1
cdr3_length: 16
j_call: TRBJ2-5
d_call: TRBD1
cdr3_aa: CATSDFGQGGQETQYF
cdr3_nt: TGTGCCACCAGTGATTTCGGACAGGGGGGGCAAGAGACCCAGTACTTC

clone_size: many
v_call: TRBV6-2/TRBV6-3
cdr3_length: 13
j_call: TRBJ1-2
d_call: NA
cdr3_aa: CASSYSTLAGYTF
cdr3_nt: TGTGCCAGCAGTTACTCGACCCTAGCTGGCTACACCTTC

clone_size: many
v_call: TRBV6-2/TRBV6-3
cdr3_length: 13
j_call: TRBJ2-7
d_call: NA
cdr3_aa: CASKPQGPYEQYF
cdr3_nt: TGTGCCAGCAAGCCACAGGGACCCTACGAGCAGTACTTC

clone_size: many
v_call: TRBV30
cdr3_length: 15
j_call: TRBJ1-2
d_call: NA
cdr3_aa: CAWSVLGQRTYGYTF
cdr3_nt: TGTGCCTGGAGTGTACTAGGACAACGAACTTATGGCTACACCTTC

clone_size: NA
v_call: TRBV6-5
cdr3_length: 14
j_call: TRBJ2-5
d_call: NA
cdr3_aa: CASSLSTRLETQYF
cdr3_nt: TGTGCCAGCAGTTTATCCACTCGTCTGGAGACCCAGTACTTC

clone_size: many
v_call: TRBV6-1
cdr3_length: 13
j_call: TRBJ1-5
d_call: NA
cdr3_aa: CASRRTGNQPQHF
cdr3_nt: TGTGCCAGCAGAAGAACAGGAAATCAGCCCCAGCATTTT

clone_size: few
v_call: TRBV6-2/TRBV6-3
cdr3_length: 19
j_call: TRBJ2-5
d_call: TRBD2
cdr3_aa: CASSYPRTSGGREQETQYF
cdr3_nt: TGTGCCAGCAGTTACCCCCGGACTAGCGGGGGGCGGGAGCAAGAGACCCAGTACTTC

clone_size: many
v_call: TRBV11-2
cdr3_length: 15
j_call: TRBJ2-7
d_call: TRBD2
cdr3_aa: CASSGGLAGAYEQYF
cdr3_nt: TGTGCCAGCAGCGGGGGACTAGCGGGAGCCTACGAGCAGTACTTC

clone_size: NA
v_call: TRBV10-3
cdr3_length: 14
j_call: TRBJ1-5
d_call: TRBD1
cdr3_aa: CAISEDRGGQPQHF
cdr3_nt: TGTGCCATCAGTGAGGACAGGGGTGGCCAGCCCCAGCATTTT

clone_size: few
v_call: TRBV6-4
cdr3_length: 15
j_call: TRBJ2-7
d_call: NA
cdr3_aa: CASRDSGTTSYEQYF
cdr3_nt: TGTGCCAGCAGAGACTCCGGGACAACCTCCTACGAGCAGTACTTC

clone_size: many
v_call: TRBV25-1
cdr3_length: 16
j_call: TRBJ2-6
d_call: NA
cdr3_aa: CATNRVDTSGANVLTF
cdr3_nt: TGTGCCACCAACAGGGTAGATACGTCTGGGGCCAACGTCCTGACTTTC

clone_size: many
v_call: TRBV20-1
cdr3_length: 18
j_call: TRBJ2-7
d_call: TRBD2
cdr3_aa: CSARAPGLAGFSSYEQYF
cdr3_nt: TGCAGTGCTAGGGCACCGGGACTAGCGGGGTTCAGCTCCTACGAGCAGTACTTC

clone_size: NA
v_call: TRBV12-3/TRBV12-4
cdr3_length: 14
j_call: TRBJ2-5
d_call: NA
cdr3_aa: CASSPIATQETQYF
cdr3_nt: TGTGCCAGCAGTCCCATAGCGACCCAAGAGACCCAGTACTTC

clone_size: many
v_call: TRBV5-6
cdr3_length: 15
j_call: TRBJ2-7
d_call: NA
cdr3_aa: CASSWGGRGHHEQYF
cdr3_nt: TGTGCCAGCAGCTGGGGGGGCAGGGGGCATCACGAGCAGTACTTC

clone_size: many
v_call: TRBV6-5
cdr3_length: 13
j_call: TRBJ2-7
d_call: TRBD2
cdr3_aa: CASSNSGLDEQYF
cdr3_nt: TGTGCCAGCAGTAACTCAGGACTAGACGAGCAGTACTTC

clone_size: once
v_call: TRBV7-1
cdr3_length: 20
j_call: TRBJ1-1
d_call: NA
cdr3_aa: CASSSQPFRGRGLMNTEAFF
cdr3_nt: TGTGCCAGCAGCTCCCAACCGTTTCGCGGCAGGGGTCTCATGAACACTGAAGCTTTCTTT

clone_size: NA
v_call: TRBV12-3/TRBV12-4
cdr3_length: 14
j_call: TRBJ1-1
d_call: NA
cdr3_aa: CASSSIQGNTEAFF
cdr3_nt: TGTGCCAGCAGTTCCATACAGGGGAACACTGAAGCTTTCTTT

clone_size: many
v_call: TRBV30
cdr3_length: 11
j_call: TRBJ1-2
d_call: NA
cdr3_aa: CAWSLKHGYTF
cdr3_nt: TGTGCCTGGAGTTTAAAGCATGGCTACACCTTC

clone_size: many
v_call: TRBV12-3/TRBV12-4
cdr3_length: 13
j_call: TRBJ2-7
d_call: NA
cdr3_aa: CASSFQGPYEQYF
cdr3_nt: TGTGCCAGCAGTTTTCAGGGACCCTACGAGCAGTACTTC

clone_size: NA
v_call: TRBV12-3/TRBV12-4
cdr3_length: 13
j_call: TRBJ2-2
d_call: NA
cdr3_aa: CASNREISGELFF
cdr3_nt: TGTGCCAGCAACAGGGAGATATCCGGGGAGCTGTTTTTT

clone_size: many
v_call: TRBV18
cdr3_length: 16
j_call: TRBJ1-1
d_call: TRBD1
cdr3_aa: CASSPSIITGDTEAFF
cdr3_nt: TGTGCCAGCTCACCAAGTATTATCACAGGGGACACTGAAGCTTTCTTT

clone_size: many
v_call: TRBV7-8
cdr3_length: 16
j_call: TRBJ2-2
d_call: NA
cdr3_aa: CASSLRGGGLAGELFF
cdr3_nt: TGTGCCAGCAGCTTAAGAGGTGGGGGGCTCGCCGGGGAGCTGTTTTTT

clone_size: NA
v_call: TRBV6-1
cdr3_length: 15
j_call: TRBJ2-5
d_call: NA
cdr3_aa: CASSRRTSLGEIQYF
cdr3_nt: TGTGCCAGCAGCCGGCGCACTAGTCTAGGAGAGATCCAGTACTTC

clone_size: NA
v_call: TRBV4-1
cdr3_length: 18
j_call: TRBJ1-1
d_call: TRBD1
cdr3_aa: CASSQDRNRGGGDTVAFF
cdr3_nt: TGCGCCAGCAGCCAAGATCGGAACAGGGGAGGTGGAGACACTGTAGCTTTCTTT

clone_size: many
v_call: TRBV10-2
cdr3_length: 15
j_call: TRBJ1-5
d_call: NA
cdr3_aa: CASSESRQENQPQHF
cdr3_nt: TGCGCCAGCAGTGAGTCCCGACAGGAGAATCAGCCCCAGCATTTT

clone_size: NA
v_call: TRBV28
cdr3_length: 15
j_call: TRBJ1-1
d_call: NA
cdr3_aa: CASSHSSRLNTEAFF
cdr3_nt: TGTGCCAGCAGCCACTCGAGCCGGTTGAACACTGAAGCTTTCTTT

clone_size: many
v_call: TRBV9
cdr3_length: 16
j_call: TRBJ2-2
d_call: NA
cdr3_aa: CASSVGIGGVTGELFF
cdr3_nt: TGTGCCAGCAGCGTAGGAATCGGGGGTGTCACCGGGGAGCTGTTTTTT

clone_size: many
v_call: TRBV20-1
cdr3_length: 12
j_call: TRBJ1-5
d_call: NA
cdr3_aa: CSVRSGNQPQHF
cdr3_nt: TGCAGTGTACGTTCCGGCAATCAGCCCCAGCATTTT

clone_size: NA
v_call: TRBV28
cdr3_length: 18
j_call: TRBJ1-3
d_call: NA
cdr3_aa: CASSFRGYRVRSGNTVYF
cdr3_nt: TGTGCCAGCAGTTTCCGGGGTTATCGGGTCCGCTCTGGAAACACCGTATATTTT

clone_size: many
v_call: TRBV29-1
cdr3_length: 13
j_call: TRBJ2-5
d_call: NA
cdr3_aa: CSVDQGPQETQYF
cdr3_nt: TGCAGCGTTGATCAAGGACCCCAAGAGACCCAGTACTTC

clone_size: NA
v_call: TRBV20-1
cdr3_length: 11
j_call: TRBJ2-5
d_call: NA
cdr3_aa: CSAGTQGTKYF
cdr3_nt: TGCAGTGCAGGGACCCAAGGGACCAAGTACTTC

clone_size: many
v_call: TRBV12-3/TRBV12-4
cdr3_length: 14
j_call: TRBJ2-4
d_call: TRBD1
cdr3_aa: CASRPQGAKNIQYF
cdr3_nt: TGTGCCAGCAGGCCACAGGGGGCCAAAAACATTCAGTACTTC

clone_size: many
v_call: TRBV15
cdr3_length: 14
j_call: TRBJ2-7
d_call: NA
cdr3_aa: CATSTDQSSYEQYF
cdr3_nt: TGTGCCACCAGCACCGACCAGAGCTCCTACGAGCAGTACTTC

clone_size: many
v_call: TRBV29-1
cdr3_length: 14
j_call: TRBJ2-7
d_call: NA
cdr3_aa: CSVGFGGASYEQYF
cdr3_nt: TGCAGCGTAGGCTTCGGGGGCGCCTCCTACGAGCAGTACTTC

clone_size: NA
v_call: TRBV6-1
cdr3_length: 11
j_call: TRBJ2-4
d_call: NA
cdr3_aa: CSSSRVNIQYF
cdr3_nt: TGTTCCAGCAGCAGGGTTAACATTCAGTACTTC

clone_size: many
v_call: TRBV12-3/TRBV12-4
cdr3_length: 15
j_call: TRBJ1-1
d_call: NA
cdr3_aa: CASSFFQTGNTEAFF
cdr3_nt: TGTGCCAGCAGTTTTTTTCAGACTGGGAACACTGAAGCTTTCTTT

clone_size: many
v_call: TRBV12-3/TRBV12-4
cdr3_length: 14
j_call: TRBJ2-3
d_call: NA
cdr3_aa: CASSSRQETDTQYF
cdr3_nt: TGTGCCAGCAGTTCGAGACAGGAGACAGATACGCAGTATTTT

clone_size: many
v_call: TRBV28
cdr3_length: 17
j_call: TRBJ1-1
d_call: TRBD1
cdr3_aa: CASSFRDRGTLNTEAFF
cdr3_nt: TGTGCCAGCAGTTTCAGGGACAGGGGAACCCTGAACACTGAAGCTTTCTTT